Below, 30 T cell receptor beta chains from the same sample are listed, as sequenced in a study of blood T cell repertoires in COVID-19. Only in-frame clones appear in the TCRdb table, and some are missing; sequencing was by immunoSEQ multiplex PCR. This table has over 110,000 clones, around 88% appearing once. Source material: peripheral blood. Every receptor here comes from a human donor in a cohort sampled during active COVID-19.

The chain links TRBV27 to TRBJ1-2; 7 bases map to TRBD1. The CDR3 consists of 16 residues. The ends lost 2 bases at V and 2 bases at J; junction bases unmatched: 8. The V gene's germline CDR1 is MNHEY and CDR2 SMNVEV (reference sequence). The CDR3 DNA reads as TGTGCCAGCAGTTTAAAGCAGGGGGGCCCAAACTATGGCTACACCTTC. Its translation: CASSLKQGGPNYGYTF.

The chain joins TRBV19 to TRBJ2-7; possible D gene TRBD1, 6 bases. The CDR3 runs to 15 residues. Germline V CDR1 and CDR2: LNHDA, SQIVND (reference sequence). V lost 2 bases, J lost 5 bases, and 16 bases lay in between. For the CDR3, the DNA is TGTGCCAGTAGTATACTTAGTACCGGGACACACGAGCAGTACTTC. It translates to CASSILSTGTHEQYF.

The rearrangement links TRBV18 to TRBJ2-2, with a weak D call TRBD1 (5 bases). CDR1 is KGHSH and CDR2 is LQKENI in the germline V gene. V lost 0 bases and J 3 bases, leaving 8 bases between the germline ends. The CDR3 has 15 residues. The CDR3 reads CASSPPPGYTGELFF. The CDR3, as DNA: TGTGCCAGCTCACCACCCCCAGGGTACACCGGGGAGCTGTTTTTT.

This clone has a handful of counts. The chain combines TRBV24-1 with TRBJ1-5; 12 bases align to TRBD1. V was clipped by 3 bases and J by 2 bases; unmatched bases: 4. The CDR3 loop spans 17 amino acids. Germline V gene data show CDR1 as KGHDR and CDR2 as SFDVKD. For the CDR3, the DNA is TGTGCCACCAGTGATCAGGGACAGGGGGCCGGCAATCAGCCCCAGCATTTT. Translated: CATSDQGQGAGNQPQHF.

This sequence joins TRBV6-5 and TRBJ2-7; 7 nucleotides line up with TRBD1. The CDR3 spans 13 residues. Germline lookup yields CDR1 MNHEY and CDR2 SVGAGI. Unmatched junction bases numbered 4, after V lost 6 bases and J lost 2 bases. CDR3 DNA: TGTGCCAGCAGCCAGGGGGAAACCTACGAGCAGTACTTC. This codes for CASSQGETYEQYF.

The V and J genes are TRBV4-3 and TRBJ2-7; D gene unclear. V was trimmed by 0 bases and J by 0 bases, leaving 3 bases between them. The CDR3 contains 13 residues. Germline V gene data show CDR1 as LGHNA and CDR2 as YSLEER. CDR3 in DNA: TGCGCCAGCAGCCAAGACGTCTCCTACGAGCAGTACTTC. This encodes CASSQDVSYEQYF.

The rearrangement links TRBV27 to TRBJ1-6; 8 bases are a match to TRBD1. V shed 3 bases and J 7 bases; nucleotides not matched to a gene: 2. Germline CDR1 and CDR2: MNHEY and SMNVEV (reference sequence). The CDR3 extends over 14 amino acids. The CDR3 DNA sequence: TGTGCCAGCAGTTTGTGGACAGGGAATTCACCCCTCCACTTT. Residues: CASSLWTGNSPLHF.

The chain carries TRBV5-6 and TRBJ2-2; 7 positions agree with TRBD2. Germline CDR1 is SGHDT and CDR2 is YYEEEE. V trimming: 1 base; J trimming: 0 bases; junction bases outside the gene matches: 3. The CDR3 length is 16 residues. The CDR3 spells CASSLIRGANTGELFF. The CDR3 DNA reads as TGTGCCAGCAGCTTGATTCGGGGGGCGAACACCGGGGAGCTGTTTTTT.

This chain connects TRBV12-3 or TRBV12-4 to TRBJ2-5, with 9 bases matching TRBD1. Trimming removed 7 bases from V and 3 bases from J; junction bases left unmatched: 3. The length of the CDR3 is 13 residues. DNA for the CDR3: TGTGCCAGCAAGACAGGGGGGAAAGAGACCCAGTACTTC. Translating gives CASKTGGKETQYF.

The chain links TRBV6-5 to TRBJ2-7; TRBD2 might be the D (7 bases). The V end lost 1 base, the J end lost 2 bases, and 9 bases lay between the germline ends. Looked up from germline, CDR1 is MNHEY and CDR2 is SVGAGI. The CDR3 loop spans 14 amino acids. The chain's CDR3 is CASSYWGGPYEQYF. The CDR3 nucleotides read TGTGCCAGCAGTTACTGGGGGGGCCCCTACGAGCAGTACTTC.

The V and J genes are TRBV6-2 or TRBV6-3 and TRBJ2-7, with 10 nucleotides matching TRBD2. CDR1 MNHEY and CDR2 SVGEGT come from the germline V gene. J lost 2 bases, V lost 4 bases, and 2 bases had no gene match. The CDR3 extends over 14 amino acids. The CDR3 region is CASSSSGGTYEQYF. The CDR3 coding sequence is TGTGCCAGCAGTTCTAGCGGGGGAACCTACGAGCAGTACTTC.

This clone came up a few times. CDR3 region: CSVGGTGSTYEQYF. As DNA, the CDR3 is TGCAGCGTTGGGGGGACAGGGTCAACCTACGAGCAGTACTTC. The rearrangement joins TRBV29-1 to TRBJ2-7; 9 positions agree with TRBD1. Looked up from germline, CDR1 is SQVTM and CDR2 is ANQGSEA. Germline trimming cut 4 bases from V and 2 bases from J; bases unmatched to any gene: 6. The CDR3 contains 14 residues.

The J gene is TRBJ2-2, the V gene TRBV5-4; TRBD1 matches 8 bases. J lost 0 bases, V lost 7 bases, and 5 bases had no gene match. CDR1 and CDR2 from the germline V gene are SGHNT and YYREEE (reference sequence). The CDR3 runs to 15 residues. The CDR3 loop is CASAQGAPNTGELFF. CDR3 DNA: TGTGCCAGCGCTCAGGGGGCCCCGAACACCGGGGAGCTGTTTTTT.

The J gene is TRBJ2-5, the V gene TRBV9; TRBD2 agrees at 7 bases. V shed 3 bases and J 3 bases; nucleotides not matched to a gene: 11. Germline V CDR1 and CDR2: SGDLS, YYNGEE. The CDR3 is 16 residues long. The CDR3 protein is CASSALGTIPEETQYF. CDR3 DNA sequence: TGTGCCAGCAGCGCCCTCGGGACTATCCCCGAAGAGACCCAGTACTTC.

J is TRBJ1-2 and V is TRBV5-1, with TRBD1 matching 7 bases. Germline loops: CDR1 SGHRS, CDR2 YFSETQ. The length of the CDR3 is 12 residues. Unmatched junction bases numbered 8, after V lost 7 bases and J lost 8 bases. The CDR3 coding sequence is TGCGCCAGCGGGGACAGATCAGACGGCTACACCTTC. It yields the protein CASGDRSDGYTF.

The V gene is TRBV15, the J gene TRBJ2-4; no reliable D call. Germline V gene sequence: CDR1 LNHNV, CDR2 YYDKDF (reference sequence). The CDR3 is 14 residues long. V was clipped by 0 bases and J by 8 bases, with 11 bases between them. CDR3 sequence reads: CATSRESERDIQYF. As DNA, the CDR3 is TGTGCCACCAGCAGAGAGAGCGAGAGAGACATTCAGTACTTC.

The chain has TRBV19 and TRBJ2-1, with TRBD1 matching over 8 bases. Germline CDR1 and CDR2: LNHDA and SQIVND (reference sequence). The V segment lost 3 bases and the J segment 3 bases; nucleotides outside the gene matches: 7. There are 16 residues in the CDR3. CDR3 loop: CASSMPGQALYNEQFF. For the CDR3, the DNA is TGTGCCAGTAGTATGCCGGGACAGGCTCTCTACAATGAGCAGTTCTTC.

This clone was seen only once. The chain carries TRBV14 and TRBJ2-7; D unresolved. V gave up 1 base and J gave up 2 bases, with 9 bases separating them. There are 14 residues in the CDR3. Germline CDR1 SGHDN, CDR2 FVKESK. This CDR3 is CASSQGRRTYEQYF. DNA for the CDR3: TGTGCCAGCAGCCAAGGGCGGCGTACCTACGAGCAGTACTTC.

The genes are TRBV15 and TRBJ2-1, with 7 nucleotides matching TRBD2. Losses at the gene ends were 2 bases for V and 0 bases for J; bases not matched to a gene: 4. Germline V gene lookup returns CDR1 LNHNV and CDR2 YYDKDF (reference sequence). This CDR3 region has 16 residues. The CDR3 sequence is CATSRYSGGSYNEQFF. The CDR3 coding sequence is TGTGCCACCAGCAGATACTCGGGAGGCTCCTACAATGAGCAGTTCTTC.

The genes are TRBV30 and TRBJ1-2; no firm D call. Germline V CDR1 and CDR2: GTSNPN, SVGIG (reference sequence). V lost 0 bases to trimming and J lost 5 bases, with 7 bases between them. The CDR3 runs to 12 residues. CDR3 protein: CAWSVGLYGYTF. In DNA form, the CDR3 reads TGTGCCTGGAGTGTAGGACTTTATGGCTACACCTTC.

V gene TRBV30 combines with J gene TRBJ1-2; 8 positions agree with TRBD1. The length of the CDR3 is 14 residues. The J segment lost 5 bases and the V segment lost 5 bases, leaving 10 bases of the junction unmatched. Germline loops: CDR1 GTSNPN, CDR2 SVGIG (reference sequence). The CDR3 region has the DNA TGTGCCTGGCTACCGACAGGGGCGGGGTATGGCTACACCTTC. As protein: CAWLPTGAGYGYTF.

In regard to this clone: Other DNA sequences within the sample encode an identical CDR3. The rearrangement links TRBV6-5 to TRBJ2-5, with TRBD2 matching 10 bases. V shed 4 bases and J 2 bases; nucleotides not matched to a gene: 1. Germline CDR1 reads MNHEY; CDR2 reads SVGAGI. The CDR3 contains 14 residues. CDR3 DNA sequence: TGTGCCAGCAGTTGGACTAGCGGTCAAGAGACCCAGTACTTC. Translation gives CASSWTSGQETQYF.

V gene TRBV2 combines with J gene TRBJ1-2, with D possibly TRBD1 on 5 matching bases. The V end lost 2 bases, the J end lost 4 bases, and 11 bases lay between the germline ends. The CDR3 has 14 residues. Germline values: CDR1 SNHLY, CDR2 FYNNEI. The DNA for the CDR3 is TGTGCCAGCAGTGAACCTACGGGGGGCTATGGCTACACCTTC. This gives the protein CASSEPTGGYGYTF.

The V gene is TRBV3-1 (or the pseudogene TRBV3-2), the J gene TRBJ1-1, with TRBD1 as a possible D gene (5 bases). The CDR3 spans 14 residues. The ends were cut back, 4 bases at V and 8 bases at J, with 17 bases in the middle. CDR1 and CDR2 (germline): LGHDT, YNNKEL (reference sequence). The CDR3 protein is CASSLRGLQGEAFF. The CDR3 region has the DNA TGTGCCAGCAGCCTACGGGGACTCCAGGGAGAAGCTTTCTTT.

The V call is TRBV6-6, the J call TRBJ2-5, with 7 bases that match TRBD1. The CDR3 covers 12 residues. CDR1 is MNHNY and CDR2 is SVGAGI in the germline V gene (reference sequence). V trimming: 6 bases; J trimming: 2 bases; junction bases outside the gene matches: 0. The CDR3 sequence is CASRGQQETQYF. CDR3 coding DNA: TGTGCCAGCAGGGGACAGCAAGAGACCCAGTACTTC.

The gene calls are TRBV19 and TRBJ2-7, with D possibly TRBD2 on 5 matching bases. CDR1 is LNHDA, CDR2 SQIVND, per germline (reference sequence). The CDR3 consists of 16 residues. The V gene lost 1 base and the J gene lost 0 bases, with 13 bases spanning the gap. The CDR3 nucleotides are TGTGCCAGTAGTATAGGGCCTCGGGGTTCCTCCTACGAGCAGTACTTC. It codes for CASSIGPRGSSYEQYF. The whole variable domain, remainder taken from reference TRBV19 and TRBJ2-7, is DGGITQSPKYLFRKEGQNVTLSCEQNLNHDAMYWYRQDPGQGLRLIYYSQIVNDFQKGDIAEGYSVSREKKESFPLTVTSAQKNPTAFYLCASSIGPRGSSYEQYFGPGTRLTVT.

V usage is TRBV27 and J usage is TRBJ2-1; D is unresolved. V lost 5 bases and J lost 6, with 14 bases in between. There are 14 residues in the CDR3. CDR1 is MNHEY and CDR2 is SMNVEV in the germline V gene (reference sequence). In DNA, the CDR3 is TGTGCCAGCAGTCCAAACCCTAGAGGCAATGAGCAGTTCTTC. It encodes CASSPNPRGNEQFF.

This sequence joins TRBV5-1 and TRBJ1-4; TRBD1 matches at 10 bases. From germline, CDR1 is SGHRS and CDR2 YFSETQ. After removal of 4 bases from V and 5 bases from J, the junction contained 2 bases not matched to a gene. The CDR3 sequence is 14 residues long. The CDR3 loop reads CASSPDRGNEKLFF. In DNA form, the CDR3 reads TGCGCCAGCAGCCCGGACAGGGGGAATGAAAAACTGTTTTTT.

The CDR3 nucleotides read TGTGCCAGCAGTTACTCTGGCGGGAGCACAGATACGCAGTATTTT. Its protein is CASSYSGGSTDTQYF. V usage is TRBV6-5 and J usage is TRBJ2-3, with a tentative D call TRBD2 (5 bases). The germline V gene encodes CDR1 MNHEY and CDR2 SVGAGI. This CDR3 comprises 15 residues. Trimming removed 0 bases at V and 0 bases at J, with 7 bases between.

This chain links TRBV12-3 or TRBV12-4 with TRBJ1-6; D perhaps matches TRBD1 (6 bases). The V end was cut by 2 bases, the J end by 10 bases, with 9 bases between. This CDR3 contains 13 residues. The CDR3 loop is CASSLITGSPLHF. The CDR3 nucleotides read TGTGCCAGCAGTTTAATCACAGGGTCACCCCTCCACTTT.